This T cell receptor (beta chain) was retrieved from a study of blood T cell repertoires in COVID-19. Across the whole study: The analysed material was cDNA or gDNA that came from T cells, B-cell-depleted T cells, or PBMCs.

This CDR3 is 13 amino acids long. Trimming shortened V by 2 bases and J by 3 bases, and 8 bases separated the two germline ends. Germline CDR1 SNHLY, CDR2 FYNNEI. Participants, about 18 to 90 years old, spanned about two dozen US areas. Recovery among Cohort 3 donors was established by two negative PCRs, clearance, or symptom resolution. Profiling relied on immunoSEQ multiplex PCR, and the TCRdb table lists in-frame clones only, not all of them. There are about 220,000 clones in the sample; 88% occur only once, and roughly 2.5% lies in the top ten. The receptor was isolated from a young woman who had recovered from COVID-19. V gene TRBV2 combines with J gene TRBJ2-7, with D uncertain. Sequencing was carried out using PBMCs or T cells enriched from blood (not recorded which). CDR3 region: CASSEPVDYEQYF. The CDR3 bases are TGTGCCAGCAGTGAACCGGTCGACTACGAGCAGTACTTC.